Each of the 29 T cell receptor beta chains below was sequenced from the same sample in a study of blood T cell repertoires in COVID-19. The repertoire was sequenced with immunoSEQ multiplex PCR; TCRdb's copy has only in-frame clones and lacks some. The top ten hold less than 20% of the sample, which has 160,000 or so clones, under 90% seen once. The specimen sequenced was peripheral blood. These TCRs come from a woman of 80 years or more with acute or convalescent COVID-19.

A note on this clone: The junction departs from germline at one end; a sequencing error may be responsible. The chain uses TRBV7-7 and TRBJ2-1, with 10 positions matching TRBD2. The CDR3 runs to 15 residues. The germline gives CDR1 SSHAT, CDR2 FNYEAQ (reference sequence). CDR3 DNA: TGTGCTAGCAGCTTGGGCTCTAGCGGGAGACATGAGCAGTTCTTC. This gives the protein CASSLGSSGRHEQFF.

The chain combines TRBV7-6 with TRBJ1-1; D is perhaps TRBD1 (5 bases). This CDR3 has 15 amino acids. Trimming pared 5 bases from V and 1 base from J, leaving 14 bases between. The germline V gene encodes CDR1 SGHVS and CDR2 FNYEAQ. For the CDR3, the DNA is TGTGCCAGCAGCGCACGGACAAAAACGAACACTGAAGCTTTCTTT. Residues: CASSARTKTNTEAFF.

The gene calls are TRBV11-2 and TRBJ2-7, with D possibly being TRBD1 (6 bases). Trimming stripped 4 bases from V and 3 bases from J, with 25 bases between. Germline V gives CDR1 SGHAT, CDR2 FQNNGV. The CDR3 consists of 18 residues. The CDR3: CASSSRTETYRLYYEQYF. In DNA, the CDR3 is TGTGCCAGCAGCTCAAGGACAGAGACCTATCGGTTGTACTACGAGCAGTACTTC.

The chain uses TRBV19 and TRBJ1-2, with TRBD1 matching 10 bases. Germline V gene sequence: CDR1 LNHDA, CDR2 SQIVND (reference sequence). Trimming at V came to 6 bases and at J to 8 bases, leaving 15 bases not matched to a gene. There are 16 residues in the CDR3. The CDR3 sequence: CASSLTGGVPTGGYTF. As DNA, the CDR3 is TGTGCCAGTAGCTTGACAGGGGGCGTTCCGACCGGCGGCTACACCTTC. Supplemented by reference TRBV19 and TRBJ1-2, the full variable domain reads DGGITQSPKYLFRKEGQNVTLSCEQNLNHDAMYWYRQDPGQGLRLIYYSQIVNDFQKGDIAEGYSVSREKKESFPLTVTSAQKNPTAFYLCASSLTGGVPTGGYTFGSGTRLTVV.

The chain carries TRBV10-2 and TRBJ2-3, with 10 nucleotides matching TRBD2. This CDR3 has 21 amino acids. From germline, CDR1 is WSHSY and CDR2 SAAADI. V was clipped by 0 bases and J by 0 bases; unmatched bases: 15. The CDR3 sequence is CASSESNPGPSGGRSTDTQYF. The CDR3 DNA reads as TGCGCCAGCAGTGAGTCGAATCCAGGGCCTAGCGGGGGACGCAGCACAGATACGCAGTATTTT.

The chain recombines TRBV6-5 with TRBJ2-2; tentative D call: TRBD1 (6 bases). V was pared by 2 bases and J by 4 bases, with 14 bases between. The CDR3 contains 16 residues. In germline, CDR1 is MNHEY, CDR2 SVGAGI. The CDR3 region has the DNA TGTGCCAGCAGTTACGCAGGGGTGGGCGGCACCGGGGAGCTGTTTTTT. Encoded protein: CASSYAGVGGTGELFF.

This clone was seen just once. This CDR3 is also generated by other DNA sequences in the sample. The V call is TRBV5-1, the J call TRBJ2-5; D unresolved. V lost 5 bases and J 2 bases, leaving 4 bases between the germline ends. The CDR3 is made up of 11 amino acids. Germline assignment: CDR1 SGHRS and CDR2 YFSETQ. The DNA of the CDR3 is TGCGCCAGCAGTTCACAAGAGACCCAGTACTTC. Translation gives CASSSQETQYF.

This chain links TRBV9 with TRBJ1-6; D is ambiguous. Germline CDR1 reads SGDLS; CDR2 reads YYNGEE. CDR3 length: 13 residues. V lost 2 bases to trimming and J lost 8 bases, with 8 bases between them. The CDR3 DNA is TGTGCCAGCAGCGTGAATGCAGATTCACCCCTCCACTTT. Protein sequence: CASSVNADSPLHF.

The chain uses TRBV6-5 and TRBJ1-2; D gene uncertain. V gave up 8 bases and J gave up 0 bases, with 7 bases separating them. The CDR3 sequence is 12 residues long. The germline gives CDR1 MNHEY, CDR2 SVGAGI. This chain's CDR3 is CASVLANYGYTF. CDR3 bases: TGTGCCAGCGTTTTAGCTAACTATGGCTACACCTTC.

This clone was observed a few times. At one of its ends the junction is not consistent with the germline gene, which may arise from a read error. This chain uses TRBV20-1 with TRBJ2-7; 13 nucleotides align to TRBD2. The CDR3 runs to 11 residues. Germline CDR1 and CDR2: DFQATT and SNEGSKA (reference sequence). CDR3 amino acids: CSASTSGRANF. CDR3 nucleotides: TGCAGTGCTTCAACTAGCGGGAGGGCGAACTTC.

This chain links TRBV5-6 with TRBJ2-3; 7 nucleotides align to TRBD2. The V gene's germline CDR1 is SGHDT and CDR2 YYEEEE. There are 18 residues in the CDR3. Trimming at V came to 3 bases and at J to 1 base, leaving 14 bases not matched to a gene. The CDR3 protein is CASSSRTSGRLRTDTQYF. In DNA form, the CDR3 reads TGTGCCAGCAGCTCCCGGACTAGTGGCCGTCTGCGCACAGATACGCAGTATTTT.

V and J are TRBV10-3 and TRBJ2-3; 11 positions agree with TRBD1. The V segment lost 8 bases and the J segment 6 bases; nucleotides outside the gene matches: 7. Germline V gene sequence: CDR1 ENHRY, CDR2 SYGVKD. The CDR3 extends over 14 amino acids. The CDR3 DNA sequence: TGTGCCATCCGGGACAGGGGGTTCACGGATACGCAGTATTTT. Translation gives CAIRDRGFTDTQYF.

V and J are TRBV5-1 and TRBJ2-2; 7 bases fit TRBD2. The CDR3 loop spans 15 amino acids. The V segment lost 0 bases and the J segment 3 bases; nucleotides outside the gene matches: 2. Germline lookup yields CDR1 SGHRS and CDR2 YFSETQ. In nucleotides, the CDR3 is TGCGCCAGCAGCTTGGCCGCGGGGGACACCGGGGAGCTGTTTTTT. Protein: CASSLAAGDTGELFF.

The chain links TRBV15 to TRBJ2-7; 7 bases match TRBD2. The CDR3 length is 16 residues. Trimming removed 1 base from V and 2 bases from J; junction bases left unmatched: 8. Germline CDR1 reads LNHNV; CDR2 reads YYDKDF (reference sequence). CDR3 loop: CATSRAGSAGAYEQYF. The CDR3 nucleotides are TGTGCCACCAGCAGAGCGGGGAGTGCGGGAGCCTACGAGCAGTACTTC. Using reference TRBV15 and TRBJ2-7 for the parts outside the CDR3, the full variable domain is DAMVIQNPRYQVTQFGKPVTLSCSQTLNHNVMYWYQQKSSQAPKLLFHYYDKDFNNEADTPDNFQSRRPNTSFCFLDIRSPGLGDTAMYLCATSRAGSAGAYEQYFGPGTRLTVT.

This clone occurred once. V and J are TRBV7-8 and TRBJ2-2; 7 nucleotides match TRBD2. With 2 bases clipped from V and 8 bases from J, the junction kept 5 bases outside the gene matches. The CDR3 runs 14 residues. Germline values: CDR1 SGHVS, CDR2 FQNEAQ. DNA of the CDR3: TGTGCCAGCAGCTTAAAATCACTAGCGGGGGAGCTGTTTTTT. Translation gives CASSLKSLAGELFF.

This clone has only a few counts. V usage is TRBV19 and J usage is TRBJ1-2, with TRBD1 matching over 8 bases. The length of the CDR3 is 15 residues. The V gene's germline CDR1 is LNHDA and CDR2 SQIVND (reference sequence). The ends lost 3 bases at V and 4 bases at J; junction bases unmatched: 7. The CDR3 coding sequence is TGTGCCAGTAGTATTTTGGGACAGGCGCCCTATGGCTACACCTTC. Translation: CASSILGQAPYGYTF.

J is TRBJ1-6 and V is TRBV21-1; the table gives TRBD1 as D, unverified against the DNA. TRBV21-1 is designated a pseudogene. The CDR3 length is 14 residues. CDR3 in amino acids: CASNTLRIYSPLHF. In DNA, the CDR3 is TGTGCCAGCAATACCCTCAGGATATATTCACCCCTCCACTTT.

J is TRBJ2-7 and V is TRBV7-8; D is undetermined. Germline CDR1 SGHVS, CDR2 FQNEAQ. V gave up 0 bases and J gave up 4 bases, with 10 bases separating them. The CDR3 is 14 residues long. The CDR3 DNA is TGTGCCAGCAGCTTAGCTCCCGTGCTATACGAGCAGTACTTC. This gives the protein CASSLAPVLYEQYF.

V and J are TRBV7-6 and TRBJ2-7, with a tentative D call TRBD1 (7 bases). The V and J ends lost 1 base and 6 bases respectively, with 16 bases between them. Germline CDR1 and CDR2: SGHVS and FNYEAQ. The CDR3 totals 15 residues. As DNA, the CDR3 is TGTGCCAGCAGCTTAGAGGGGGGACAGAAAGGCGAGCAGTACTTC. The encoded protein is CASSLEGGQKGEQYF.

The J gene is TRBJ2-5, the V gene TRBV19, with no clear D. Trimming cost V 3 bases and J 5 bases, with 10 bases left between them. The CDR3 is made up of 13 amino acids. Germline CDR1 LNHDA, CDR2 SQIVND (reference sequence). The CDR3 here is CASSIGIQETQYF. The CDR3 nucleotides are TGTGCCAGTAGTATTGGCATTCAGGAGACCCAGTACTTC.

The table lists this clone with a count of one. The CDR3 here is CASSFPGSPYNEQFF. CDR3 DNA: TGCGCCAGCAGCTTTCCCGGGAGTCCCTACAATGAGCAGTTCTTC. The J gene is TRBJ2-1, the V gene TRBV5-1; perhaps TRBD2 as D (6 bases). V was pared by 2 bases and J by 2 bases, with 11 bases between. This CDR3 has 15 residues. Germline CDR1 SGHRS, CDR2 YFSETQ.

This chain uses TRBV10-1 with TRBJ1-1; D is undetermined. Trimming left V 2 bases short and J 2 bases short, with 9 bases between. CDR3 length: 14 residues. Germline V gene data show CDR1 as WNHNN and CDR2 as SYGVQD (reference sequence). CDR3 bases: TGCGCCAGCAGTGAGAAAGCACTCAACACTGAAGCTTTCTTT. It specifies CASSEKALNTEAFF.

The chain links TRBV27 to TRBJ1-4, with 12 positions matching TRBD1. CDR3 size: 14 residues. V shed 5 bases and J 10 bases; nucleotides not matched to a gene: 5. Germline V lookup: CDR1 MNHEY, CDR2 SMNVEV (reference sequence). As DNA, the CDR3 is TGTGCCAGCAGTCTCGGGACAGGGGGCCGAAAACTGTTTTTT. Encoded protein: CASSLGTGGRKLFF.

The chain employs TRBV28 and TRBJ2-4, with D possibly TRBD1 on 6 matching bases. The CDR3 covers 16 residues. The germline V gene encodes CDR1 MDHEN and CDR2 SYDVKM. Trimming removed 3 bases from V and 3 bases from J, with 15 bases in between. DNA of the CDR3: TGTGCCAGCAGTTTTTCATGGACAGCCTTCAAAAACATTCAGTACTTC. Protein sequence: CASSFSWTAFKNIQYF.

In this sample, this clone turned up a few times. The V call is TRBV4-3, the J call TRBJ2-7; TRBD1 matches at 8 bases. The trim removed 4 bases at V and 0 bases at J, leaving 5 bases unmatched. Germline CDR1 reads LGHNA; CDR2 reads YSLEER. The CDR3 sequence is 15 residues long. Here the CDR3 reads CASSLRTGSSYEQYF. CDR3 bases: TGCGCCAGCAGCCTCCGGACAGGGAGCTCCTACGAGCAGTACTTC.

The rearrangement uses TRBV28 and TRBJ2-1; 7 positions agree with TRBD2. Germline V gene lookup returns CDR1 MDHEN and CDR2 SYDVKM. CDR3 length equals 14 residues. Losses at the gene ends were 8 bases for V and 0 bases for J; bases not matched to a gene: 4. The CDR3 DNA sequence: TGTGCCAGCCTGATAGCGGGCTCCTACAATGAGCAGTTCTTC. Encoded protein: CASLIAGSYNEQFF.

This clone was counted between two and nine times. This chain links TRBV5-8 with TRBJ2-7; D is possibly TRBD1 (6 bases). Per the germline V gene, CDR1 is SGHTS and CDR2 is YDEGEE. V was pared by 0 bases and J by 2 bases, with 9 bases between. The CDR3 runs 14 residues. This CDR3 is CASSLDRAAYEQYF. In DNA form, the CDR3 reads TGTGCCAGCAGCTTGGACAGGGCGGCCTACGAGCAGTACTTC.

This clone has more than one count but fewer than ten. This chain uses TRBV10-1 with TRBJ2-7; 14 positions match TRBD2. CDR3 length: 14 amino acids. Per the germline V gene, CDR1 is WNHNN and CDR2 is SYGVQD (reference sequence). With V trimmed by 9 bases and J by 6 bases, 7 bases remained unmatched. The CDR3 here is CASSGTSGSREQYF. CDR3 sequence (DNA): TGCGCCAGTTCCGGGACTAGCGGGAGCCGCGAGCAGTACTTC.

This chain connects TRBV5-1 to TRBJ2-1; D is possibly TRBD2 (5 bases). The CDR3 sequence is 17 residues long. The germline gives CDR1 SGHRS, CDR2 YFSETQ. With 0 bases removed from V and 5 bases from J, the gap between germline ends came to 18 bases. The CDR3 spells CASSLAKAGLKDNEQFF. In DNA form, the CDR3 reads TGCGCCAGCAGCTTGGCCAAGGCGGGTTTAAAAGACAATGAGCAGTTCTTC.